These 22 T cell receptor beta chains came from one sample sequenced in a study of blood T cell repertoires in COVID-19. Method: immunoSEQ multiplex PCR; TCRdb's copy keeps in-frame clones and lacks some. The sample lists 250,000 to 300,000 clones, around 89% seen once, with just under 9% in the top ten. The sample comprised PBMCs or T cells enriched from blood (not recorded which). The receptor source for this set is a man in his forties who had recovered from COVID-19.

The CDR3 bases are TGTGCCAGCAGCTCGCCTGGGGAGGGAATCGATGGCTACACCTTC. This encodes CASSSPGEGIDGYTF. The V call is TRBV7-9, the J call TRBJ1-2; D remains unclear. Trimming pared 4 bases from V and 6 bases from J, leaving 18 bases between. The CDR3 consists of 15 residues. Germline CDR1 is SEHNR and CDR2 is FQNEAQ (reference sequence).

The V and J genes are TRBV5-1 and TRBJ2-2; D is uncertain. The length of the CDR3 is 14 residues. CDR1 and CDR2 from the germline V gene are SGHRS and YFSETQ. V lost 6 bases and J 3 bases, leaving 12 bases between the germline ends. CDR3 in DNA: TGCGCCAGCAACAGCTACCCTGACACCGGGGAGCTGTTTTTT. Translating it yields CASNSYPDTGELFF.

The chain combines TRBV5-1 with TRBJ2-7, with 11 bases identical to TRBD2. V lost 1 base, J lost 4 bases, and 4 bases stayed unmatched. This CDR3 has 15 residues. Germline V gene data show CDR1 as SGHRS and CDR2 as YFSETQ. The CDR3 DNA reads TGCGCCAGCAGCTTGTTAGCGGGAGGGTTGTACGAGCAGTACTTC. Amino acid sequence: CASSLLAGGLYEQYF.

The V gene is TRBV5-6, the J gene TRBJ1-2; D uncertain. This CDR3 has 15 amino acids. The V gene's germline CDR1 is SGHDT and CDR2 YYEEEE. V lost 0 bases and J 2 bases, leaving 11 bases between the germline ends. Written as DNA, the CDR3 is TGTGCCAGCAGCTTGGACCCAGGCCTGAACTATGGCTACACCTTC. Translating gives CASSLDPGLNYGYTF.

The rearrangement uses TRBV6-2 or TRBV6-3 and TRBJ2-3; D perhaps matches TRBD2 (6 bases). Germline-derived CDR1 and CDR2 are MNHEY and SVGEGT. The CDR3 loop spans 14 amino acids. V lost 6 bases, J lost 7 bases, and 17 bases lay in between. CDR3 bases: TGTGCCAGCAGCCTAGGGCGGGAAGGTCATACGCAGTATTTT. This encodes CASSLGREGHTQYF.

DNA of the CDR3: TGCGCCAGCAGCCAAGAGGGGAGGCTAGCGGGAGAAGTCAATGAGCAGTTCTTC. This encodes CASSQEGRLAGEVNEQFF. This sequence joins TRBV4-3 and TRBJ2-1, with TRBD2 identical over 10 bases. This CDR3 contains 18 residues. V gave up 0 bases and J gave up 6 bases; unmatched junction bases: 11. Germline-derived CDR1 and CDR2 are LGHNA and YSLEER.

The chain has TRBV18 and TRBJ2-7; possibly TRBD2 for D (6 bases). The germline gives CDR1 KGHSH, CDR2 LQKENI. The germline V and J ends were trimmed by 3 bases and 3 bases, with 12 bases remaining between them. The length of the CDR3 is 14 residues. The DNA for the CDR3 is TGTGCCAGCTCACCTCGGCCGGGGGACTACGAGCAGTACTTC. It translates to CASSPRPGDYEQYF.

This rearrangement joins TRBV28 to TRBJ1-1; 7 positions agree with TRBD1. The length of the CDR3 is 13 residues. Germline lookup yields CDR1 MDHEN and CDR2 SYDVKM. Trimming took 6 bases from V and 10 from J; bases not matched to a gene: 11. The DNA for the CDR3 is TGTGCCAGCAGCTTAACAGGGGTAATAAGAGCTTTCTTT. As protein: CASSLTGVIRAFF.

The rearrangement joins TRBV11-2 to TRBJ1-4, with 7 bases fitting TRBD1. V shed 5 bases, J shed 4 bases, and the junction held 4 bases outside the gene matches. This CDR3 has 14 amino acids. CDR1 and CDR2 from the germline V gene are SGHAT and FQNNGV. DNA for the CDR3: TGTGCCAGCAGCACGACAGGGTTTAATGAAAAACTGTTTTTT. Translating it yields CASSTTGFNEKLFF.

A single count supports this clone. This chain links TRBV5-6 with TRBJ2-7, with 9 bases aligning to TRBD2. The CDR3 consists of 13 residues. CDR1 and CDR2 (germline): SGHDT, YYEEEE. The ends lost 5 bases at V and 6 bases at J; junction bases unmatched: 6. CDR3: CASSQVRGGEQYF. CDR3 bases: TGTGCCAGCAGTCAGGTGCGGGGGGGCGAGCAGTACTTC.

With regard to this clone: A junction end diverges from the germline sequence, so it may reflect a read error. The V call is TRBV5-1, the J call TRBJ2-5; D not certain. CDR3 size: 16 residues. CDR1 is SGHRS and CDR2 is YFSETQ in the germline V gene. As DNA, the CDR3 is TGCGCCAGCAGCCCAGTCTTTCGTAGCACCCAAGAGGCCCAGTACTTC. Encoded protein: CASSPVFRSTQEAQYF. The full variable domain, in which reference TRBV5-1 and TRBJ2-5 provide the parts outside the CDR3, is KAGVTQTPRYLIKTRGQQVTLSCSPISGHRSVSWYQQTPGQGLQFLFEYFSETQRNKGNFPGRFSGRQFSNSRSEMNVSTLELGDSALYLCASSPVFRSTQEAQYFGPGTRLLVL.

This clone was picked up one time. The V and J genes are TRBV7-9 and TRBJ1-2; D remains unclear. The CDR3 runs 14 residues. CDR1 SEHNR and CDR2 FQNEAQ come from the germline V gene (reference sequence). V shed 5 bases and J shed 3 bases, with 13 bases lying between them. The CDR3 sequence is CASSASIAHYGYTF. CDR3 bases: TGTGCCAGCAGCGCCAGTATTGCCCACTATGGCTACACCTTC.

As concerns this clone: Other DNA sequences in the sample encode the same CDR3. This sequence joins TRBV19 and TRBJ1-5; D not resolved. The CDR3 runs 14 residues. The V and J ends lost 3 bases and 2 bases respectively, with 8 bases between them. Germline-derived CDR1 and CDR2 are LNHDA and SQIVND (reference sequence). The CDR3 region has the DNA TGTGCCAGTAGTATGTCAGGTGGCAATCAGCCCCAGCATTTT. Translated, it gives CASSMSGGNQPQHF. The full variable domain, with the rest looked up from reference TRBV19 and TRBJ1-5, is DGGITQSPKYLFRKEGQNVTLSCEQNLNHDAMYWYRQDPGQGLRLIYYSQIVNDFQKGDIAEGYSVSREKKESFPLTVTSAQKNPTAFYLCASSMSGGNQPQHFGDGTRLSIL.

The chain couples TRBV6-5 to TRBJ2-2, with 10 positions matching TRBD1. Germline V gene sequence: CDR1 MNHEY, CDR2 SVGAGI. This CDR3 contains 15 residues. The trim removed 8 bases at V and 6 bases at J, leaving 9 bases unmatched. CDR3 loop: CASLKGTGVSGELFF. The CDR3 coding sequence is TGTGCCAGCCTAAAAGGGACAGGGGTGTCCGGGGAGCTGTTTTTT.

This clone was detected only once. The chain recombines TRBV28 with TRBJ2-7; TRBD1 matches 11 bases. The CDR3 length is 15 residues. The germline V gene encodes CDR1 MDHEN and CDR2 SYDVKM. With V trimmed by 6 bases and J by 7 bases, 11 bases remained unmatched. CDR3 in amino acids: CASRPDRGRKGEQYF. The CDR3 region has the DNA TGTGCCAGCAGGCCGGACAGGGGGCGAAAGGGAGAGCAGTACTTC.

CDR3 bases: TGTGCCAGCAGCTTAGGGAGTCTAGCGGGGTACTTAAACACCGGGGAGCTGTTTTTT. Amino acid sequence: CASSLGSLAGYLNTGELFF. The chain recombines TRBV7-2 with TRBJ2-2; 9 nucleotides match TRBD2. From germline, CDR1 is SGHTA and CDR2 FQGNSA. The CDR3 covers 19 residues. V trimming: 1 base; J trimming: 2 bases; junction bases outside the gene matches: 11.

This clone was found once. The rearrangement uses TRBV4-1 and TRBJ2-7; the D gene is possibly TRBD2 (6 bases). Trimming removed 5 bases from V and 0 bases from J, with 17 bases in between. Looked up from germline, CDR1 is MGHRA and CDR2 is YSYEKL. The CDR3 runs to 16 residues. The CDR3 here is CASSKSGVESSYEQYF. CDR3 nucleotide sequence: TGCGCCAGCAGCAAATCGGGAGTAGAAAGCTCCTACGAGCAGTACTTC.

The chain joins TRBV6-5 to TRBJ1-2, with 12 positions matching TRBD1. Germline CDR1 MNHEY, CDR2 SVGAGI. This CDR3 is 15 amino acids long. V shed 7 bases, J shed 4 bases, and the junction held 7 bases outside the gene matches. This CDR3 reads CASTKRDRGRYGYTF. CDR3 bases: TGTGCCAGCACCAAGAGGGACAGGGGGCGCTATGGCTACACCTTC.

The gene calls are TRBV18 and TRBJ1-6, with 7 nucleotides matching TRBD1. This CDR3 is 15 amino acids long. J lost 7 bases, V lost 3 bases, and 6 bases had no gene match. Germline values: CDR1 KGHSH, CDR2 LQKENI. For the CDR3, the DNA is TGTGCCAGCTCACCGATATCCAGGGGGAATTCACCCCTCCACTTT. Protein product: CASSPISRGNSPLHF. Together with reference TRBV18 and TRBJ1-6, the CDR3 gives the full variable domain: NAGVMQNPRHLVRRRGQEARLRCSPMKGHSHVYWYRQLPEEGLKFMVYLQKENIIDESGMPKERFSAEFPKEGPSILRIQQVVRGDSAAYFCASSPISRGNSPLHFGNGTRLTVT.

V and J are TRBV19 and TRBJ1-5; 9 nucleotides match TRBD1. CDR3 length: 14 residues. Looked up from germline, CDR1 is LNHDA and CDR2 is SQIVND (reference sequence). Unmatched junction bases numbered 1, after V lost 1 base and J lost 6 bases. The CDR3 region has the DNA TGTGCCAGTAGTATAGGGGACAGGGTTCAGCCCCAGCATTTT. Its protein product is CASSIGDRVQPQHF.

This chain joins TRBV10-2 and TRBJ1-5; D possibly corresponds to TRBD1 (6 bases). There are 14 residues in the CDR3. The V end was cut by 8 bases, the J end by 4 bases, with 15 bases between. Germline V gene data show CDR1 as WSHSY and CDR2 as SAAADI. CDR3 sequence reads: CASGRGRGNQPQHF. DNA for the CDR3: TGCGCCAGCGGCAGGGGCCGAGGGAATCAGCCCCAGCATTTT.

The chain's CDR3 is CASSLMAGPGANVLTF. As DNA, the CDR3 is TGTGCCAGCAGCTTAATGGCGGGACCTGGGGCCAACGTCCTGACTTTC. This sequence joins TRBV7-3 and TRBJ2-6; TRBD2 might be the D (6 bases). CDR1 and CDR2 (germline): SGHTA, FQGTGA. The CDR3 extends over 16 amino acids. V lost 1 base to trimming and J lost 2 bases, with 9 bases between them.